Each of the 22 T cell receptor beta chains below was sequenced from the same sample in a study of T-cell memory formation after mild COVID-19 (dated by TCRdb to about 2021). Receptors were amplified or captured by 5' RACE. The listed sequencing device is Illumina NovaSeq 6000. TCRdb redid the processing of the public reads, applying fastp at Q25 and MiXCR, and retained in-frame beta chains. Rows merge per CDR3 protein into single entries with the most common DNA and genes. The sample data list more than 150,000 distinct CDR3 sequences, and about a fifth of these were observed just once. Of the sample, under 25% falls within the top ten clones. Sequenced material: PBMCs or a T cell subset sorted from them (not recorded which). Source of these receptors: an adult woman who had mild COVID-19 (a few samples of this study predate the infection). The sample titles of this study are shuffled in the database, so cell type and time point are left out; the donor was told from shared clones.

This rearrangement joins TRBV6-6 to TRBJ2-2; 8 bases align to TRBD1. Germline V lookup: CDR1 MNHNY, CDR2 SVGAGI (reference sequence). This CDR3 has 21 residues. With V trimmed by 2 bases and J by 3 bases, 20 bases remained unmatched. This CDR3 is CASSYLTPWQGAQEDTGELFF. CDR3 nucleotide sequence: TGTGCCAGCAGTTACCTCACTCCCTGGCAGGGGGCGCAGGAAGACACCGGGGAGCTGTTTTTT.

The genes are TRBV7-6 and TRBJ2-1; D possibly corresponds to TRBD2 (6 bases). V was pared by 2 bases and J by 0 bases, with 14 bases between. The CDR3 has 17 residues. Per the germline V gene, CDR1 is SGHVS and CDR2 is FNYEAQ. CDR3: CASSLSPAGSSYNEQFF. CDR3 nucleotides: TGTGCCAGCAGCTTATCGCCAGCGGGTAGCTCCTACAATGAGCAGTTCTTC.

This clonotype was seen only a few times. The chain recombines TRBV6-5 with TRBJ2-2, with D possibly TRBD2 on 7 matching bases. Per the germline V gene, CDR1 is MNHEY and CDR2 is SVGAGI. The length of the CDR3 is 15 residues. V lost 6 bases and J lost 4, with 15 bases in between. The CDR3 sequence: CASSRDGGLTGELFF. Written as DNA, the CDR3 is TGTGCCAGCAGCCGGGACGGGGGGCTCACCGGGGAGCTGTTTTTT.

The chain employs TRBV5-1 and TRBJ2-1, with D tentatively TRBD2 (6 bases). The CDR3 is 19 amino acids. Germline V gene data show CDR1 as SGHRS and CDR2 as YFSETQ. V lost 1 base and J lost 0, with 20 bases in between. This CDR3 reads CASSLNFGFGRISYNEQFF. The CDR3 DNA follows: TGCGCCAGCAGCTTGAATTTCGGATTCGGGAGAATCTCCTACAATGAGCAGTTCTTC.

This clonotype was counted only a few times. The chain recombines TRBV7-6 with TRBJ2-1; 8 bases agree with TRBD2. Germline V gene sequence: CDR1 SGHVS, CDR2 FNYEAQ. The CDR3 runs 17 residues. V was pared by 0 bases and J by 9 bases, with 13 bases of the junction left unmatched. The CDR3 sequence: CASSLAIYSGKAPEQFF. The CDR3, as DNA: TGTGCCAGCAGCTTAGCGATTTATAGCGGGAAGGCCCCTGAGCAGTTCTTC.

The chain uses TRBV20-1 and TRBJ2-5, with 8 nucleotides matching TRBD2. This CDR3 region has 16 residues. Trimming removed 2 bases from V and 2 bases from J; junction bases left unmatched: 10. Germline-derived CDR1 and CDR2 are DFQATT and SNEGSKA (reference sequence). The CDR3 DNA reads as TGCAGTGCTAGACCCTATCGACTAGCGAAACAAGAGACCCAGTACTTC. Translated, it gives CSARPYRLAKQETQYF.

This clonotype showed up just a few times. The gene calls are TRBV20-1 and TRBJ1-1; 8 positions match TRBD1. This CDR3 comprises 13 residues. The V segment lost 6 bases and the J segment 4 bases; nucleotides outside the gene matches: 7. The germline V gene has CDR1 DFQATT and CDR2 SNEGSKA (reference sequence). CDR3 amino acids: CSARTGSGTEAFF. The CDR3 DNA reads TGCAGTGCAAGGACAGGGAGCGGCACTGAAGCTTTCTTT.

This clonotype was detected only a few times. V is TRBV20-1 and J is TRBJ2-1; D gene ambiguous. The V end was cut by 4 bases, the J end by 5 bases, with 3 bases between. CDR1 is DFQATT and CDR2 is SNEGSKA in the germline V gene (reference sequence). CDR3 length equals 10 residues. As DNA, the CDR3 is TGCAGTGCTACCAACAATGAGCAGTTCTTC. This sequence encodes CSATNNEQFF.

This clonotype was picked up a small number of times. This sequence joins TRBV12-3 or TRBV12-4 and TRBJ2-7, with 7 bases lining up with TRBD2. CDR3 length: 14 amino acids. Losses at the gene ends were 7 bases for V and 3 bases for J; bases not matched to a gene: 9. The CDR3 nucleotides are TGTGCCAGCACCCAGGGAGGGTCCGACTACGAGCAGTACTTC. It translates to CASTQGGSDYEQYF.

Only a few counts were recorded for this clonotype. The chain uses TRBV5-6 and TRBJ2-1; TRBD2 agrees at 14 bases. V lost 3 bases to trimming and J lost 7 bases; unmatched junction nucleotides: 9. Germline lookup yields CDR1 SGHDT and CDR2 YYEEEE. The CDR3 covers 17 residues. The CDR3 DNA follows: TGTGCCAGCAGCTCGGGACTAGCGGGAGCCGATGGGAATGAGCAGTTCTTC. Translation: CASSSGLAGADGNEQFF.

V is TRBV27 and J is TRBJ1-5; D gene ambiguous. Germline V lookup: CDR1 MNHEY, CDR2 SMNVEV (reference sequence). The CDR3 consists of 14 residues. V lost 0 bases, J lost 6 bases, and 9 bases lay in between. CDR3 in amino acids: CASSLSPNGQPQHF. CDR3 in DNA: TGTGCCAGCAGTTTATCCCCTAATGGTCAGCCCCAGCATTTT.

This clonotype was observed a handful of times. CDR3 residues: CASSVMNYGYTF. The CDR3 DNA reads TGTGCCAGCAGTGTAATGAACTATGGCTACACCTTC. The chain couples TRBV6-1 to TRBJ1-2; no clear D gene. Germline-derived CDR1 and CDR2 are MNHNS and SASEGT. Trimming pared 4 bases from V and 2 bases from J, leaving 5 bases between. This CDR3 comprises 12 residues.

This chain joins TRBV27 and TRBJ2-2, with 8 bases aligning to TRBD2. V gave up 3 bases and J gave up 1 base; unmatched junction bases: 4. Germline V CDR1 and CDR2: MNHEY, SMNVEV (reference sequence). This CDR3 spans 16 amino acids. In nucleotides, the CDR3 is TGTGCCAGCAGTTTCGGAGCGGGAGTGAACACCGGGGAGCTGTTTTTT. Amino acids: CASSFGAGVNTGELFF.

This clonotype was picked up a small number of times. The chain recombines TRBV18 with TRBJ2-1, with a weak D call TRBD2 (5 bases). The CDR3 is 12 amino acids. The V gene lost 2 bases and the J gene lost 9 bases, with 8 bases spanning the gap. Germline V gene sequence: CDR1 KGHSH, CDR2 LQKENI. In DNA form, the CDR3 reads TGTGCCAGCTCACCAGGGAGTGGTGAGCAGTTCTTC. It translates to CASSPGSGEQFF.

The gene calls are TRBV6-5 and TRBJ1-2, with D possibly matching TRBD1 (5 bases). The ends were cut back, 7 bases at V and 4 bases at J, with 13 bases in the middle. CDR1 and CDR2 from the germline V gene are MNHEY and SVGAGI. The CDR3 has 13 residues. CDR3 sequence reads: CASMQETAYGYTF. CDR3 nucleotides: TGTGCCAGCATGCAGGAGACAGCCTATGGCTACACCTTC.

In this sample, this clonotype turned up once. The junction departs from germline at one end; a sequencing error may be responsible. The gene calls are TRBV9 and TRBJ2-7; weak D call: TRBD1 (6 bases). The CDR3 sequence is 14 residues long. The germline V gene encodes CDR1 SGDLS and CDR2 YYNGEE. CDR3 sequence reads: CASSAPDSDYEKYF. The CDR3, as DNA: TGTGCCAGCAGCGCCCCGGACAGCGACTACGAGAAGTACTTC.

This clonotype was recorded many times. The chain couples TRBV12-3 or TRBV12-4 to TRBJ2-1; D is ambiguous. The CDR3 is 11 amino acids. V was shortened by 0 bases and J by 10 bases, with 4 bases between the two germline ends. The CDR3 spells CASSLAYEQFF. The CDR3 coding sequence is TGTGCCAGCAGTTTAGCGTACGAGCAGTTCTTC.

This clonotype turned up a few times. One junction end does not reproduce the germline sequence, and a read error may be involved. V is TRBV4-1 and J is TRBJ2-1, with 14 bases fitting TRBD2. Germline CDR1 MGHRA, CDR2 YSYEKL. CDR3 size: 13 residues. The CDR3 protein is CASSQGLAGAEGF. The CDR3 DNA reads as TGCGCCAGCAGCCAGGGACTAGCGGGGGCCGAGGGCTTC.

The gene calls are TRBV6-5 and TRBJ2-7; D is perhaps TRBD2 (5 bases). This CDR3 region has 14 residues. Per germline, CDR1 MNHEY and CDR2 SVGAGI. Between the trimmed V and J ends, which lost 0 bases and 1 base, there was a span of 7 bases. CDR3 loop: CASSYSPGSYEQYF. CDR3 DNA: TGTGCCAGCAGTTACTCTCCGGGGTCCTACGAGCAGTACTTC.

The rearrangement links TRBV4-1 to TRBJ2-1; a possible D gene is TRBD2 (5 bases). The V end was cut by 1 base, the J end by 5 bases, with 12 bases between. The CDR3 consists of 15 residues. In germline, CDR1 is MGHRA, CDR2 YSYEKL. Here the CDR3 DNA reads TGCGCCAGCAGCCAAGCACCCCTCGGGGACAATGAGCAGTTCTTC. It encodes CASSQAPLGDNEQFF.

The sample holds a few counts of this clonotype. The chain employs TRBV12-3 or TRBV12-4 and TRBJ2-1; 13 bases map to TRBD2. J was trimmed by 8 bases and V by 5 bases; bases with no gene match: 9. There are 16 residues in the CDR3. The CDR3 DNA reads TGTGCCAGCAGTACTGGGACTAGCGGGAATTACCATGAGCAGTTCTTC. Protein product: CASSTGTSGNYHEQFF.

This rearrangement joins TRBV5-8 to TRBJ2-7; D call uncertain. CDR3 length: 11 residues. V was pared by 2 bases and J by 5 bases, with 5 bases between. The germline gives CDR1 SGHTS, CDR2 YDEGEE. DNA of the CDR3: TGTGCCAGCAGCTTTAACGACGAGCAGTACTTC. Protein sequence: CASSFNDEQYF.